The T cell receptor (beta chain) under discussion was sequenced for a study of blood T cell repertoires in COVID-19. Study as a whole: Collection of acute and convalescent COVID-19 samples took place in the United States, Italy and Spain.

The CDR3 loop spans 14 amino acids. The germline gives CDR1 SQVTM, CDR2 ANQGSEA. V gave up 4 bases and J gave up 3 bases, with 15 bases separating them. Produced via immunoSEQ multiplex PCR; TCRdb's table is partial and in-frame only. The repertoire has about 65,000 clones, 70% to 85% of them found once; the top ten carry more than 40%. This chain uses TRBV29-1 with TRBJ1-1; a weak D match, TRBD1 (6 bases). Specimen: peripheral blood. This receptor was taken from a human donor in a cohort sampled during active COVID-19. DNA of the CDR3: TGCAGCGTTGGGACAGTGGGCCCACACACTGAAGCTTTCTTT. Residues: CSVGTVGPHTEAFF.